The sequence of this T cell receptor (beta chain) was determined in a study of T cell responses to AZD1222 COVID-19 vaccine. Of note for this clone: Its antigen remains unidentified.

General study findings and limits: Epitopes outside B.1.351 and B.1.1.7 mutated regions reportedly drew nearly half of spike TCRs. After two AZD1222 doses, spike-specific TCR breadth and depth rose versus day 0. CD4 TCRs covered the whole spike, strongest at regions 160-218 and 743-854.

Method: immunoSEQ multiplex PCR; TCRdb's copy keeps in-frame clones and lacks some. This table has some 140,000 clones, roughly nine tenths appearing once. Trimming cost V 4 bases and J 0 bases; bases outside gene matches: 7. The germline CDR1 and CDR2 sequences are SGHNT and YYREEE (reference sequence). The CDR3 has 15 residues. The starting material was peripheral blood, obtained on day 0 of MenACWY control vaccination. The sequence came from an adult in good health. The rearrangement uses TRBV5-4 and TRBJ2-7, with 7 bases identical to TRBD2. CDR3 amino acids: CASSLGGASSYEQYF. In DNA form, the CDR3 reads TGTGCCAGCAGCCTGGGAGGGGCGAGCTCCTACGAGCAGTACTTC.